This T cell receptor (beta chain) is from a study of cytomegalovirus exposure and HLA in healthy donors. Study-wide points: TCR beta sequences numbering 15,000 to 20,000 were associated with HLA alleles at 0.05 false discovery rate in a later analysis. TCR beta chains numbering approximately 150 were designated cytomegalovirus-associated. Segments of the TCR beta V type were, in most cases, productive about 90% or about 30% of the time in an earlier analysis.

In the case of this clone: The antigen is undetermined.

V lost 4 bases, J lost 0 bases, and 13 bases lay in between. The CDR3 is 15 amino acids. Germline values: CDR1 SGHRS, CDR2 YFSETQ. The PCR contained 60 Vbeta and 13 Jbeta primers. Here immunoSEQ multiplex PCR was the method, and the copy in TCRdb shows in-frame clones only, minus some. The sample yields fewer than 300,000 clones, 70% to 90% seen once. V is TRBV5-1 and J is TRBJ1-1; TRBD1 is a possible D gene (5 bases). The sequence came from a man aged 40-49 years in good health and CMV-seropositive. Sequencing was carried out using PBMCs. The CDR3 sequence is CASSARQGLNTEAFF. DNA of the CDR3: TGCGCCAGCAGCGCCCGGCAGGGATTGAACACTGAAGCTTTCTTT.